The rows below give T cell receptor beta chains drawn from one sample of a study of breast tumors, draining lymph nodes, adjacent tissues. TCRdb called the multiplex PCR reads again in MiXCR, with one record for every CDR3 protein. Among about 110,000 distinct CDR3 sequences listed, less than 40% were seen once. Sequencing input: axillary lymph node tissue. These receptors came from a female donor with breast cancer. Some clones in this sample may be carry-over from other donors' samples. CDR3s include the opening cysteine and the closing phenylalanine or tryptophan. The D gene is left open where the match is weak. Size is omitted from some rows. Given values are once, few, many or a class for expanded clones.

V	J	D	size	DNA	CDR3
TRBV9	TRBJ2-3	.	many	TGTGCCAGCAGCGTAGGGGCAGCCGATACGCAGTATTTT	CASSVGAADTQYF
TRBV12-5	TRBJ2-2	TRBD2	.	TGTGCTAGTGGTTTGAACCGGACTAGCGGCACGGGGGAGCTGTTTTTT	CASGLNRTSGTGELFF
TRBV5-1	TRBJ2-6	.	many	TGCGCCAGCAGCTTCACTCCAGGGGTGGGGGCCAACGTCCTGACTTTC	CASSFTPGVGANVLTF
TRBV7-2	TRBJ2-7	TRBD2	.	TGTGCCAGCAGCTCAAAGCCCCCCGGACTAGCGAGGTACGAGCAGTACTTC	CASSSKPPGLARYEQYF
TRBV3-1	TRBJ2-1	.	many	TGTGCCAGCAGCCTTCAGGGGGGAGGGTACGGGCAGTTCTTC	CASSLQGGGYGQFF
TRBV5-1	TRBJ1-6	TRBD1	.	TGCGCCAGCAGCAACGGGACAGCCTATAATTCACCCCTCCACTTT	CASSNGTAYNSPLHF
TRBV2	TRBJ2-7	TRBD2	.	TGTGCCAGCAGCTCCGCTAGCGGGAGCAACGAGCAGTACTTC	CASSSASGSNEQYF
TRBV7-9	TRBJ2-7	TRBD1	many	TGTGCCAGCAGCCACGGACAGGGGAGCTCCTACGAGCAGTACTTC	CASSHGQGSSYEQYF
TRBV19	TRBJ1-2	.	.	TGTGCCAGTAGTGTGGAGGGTAGGGGCTACGCCTTC	CASSVEGRGYAF
TRBV7-6	TRBJ1-6	TRBD1	.	TGTGCCAGCAGCTTGGGGACAGGGATCCAATCACCCCTCCACTTT	CASSLGTGIQSPLHF
TRBV15	TRBJ2-5	.	many	TGTGCCACCAGCAGAGGAGCAGGGGAGGAGACCCAGTACTTC	CATSRGAGEETQYF
TRBV28	TRBJ2-3	.	few	TGTGCCAGCCAGGCATATGAGTCTAGCGATAGAGATACGCAGTATTTT	CASQAYESSDRDTQYF
TRBV24-1	TRBJ2-5	.	many	TGTGCCACCAGTGATTTTGGGGAGACCCAGTACTTC	CATSDFGETQYF
TRBV4-3	TRBJ2-1	.	many	TGCGCCAGCAGCCAAGACTCAGGAATCTCCTACAATGAGCAGTTCTTC	CASSQDSGISYNEQFF
TRBV11-2	TRBJ1-2	.	many	TGTGCCAGCAGCAAAGAGGGATACGCCTTCGCAAACTATGGCTACACCTTC	CASSKEGYAFANYGYTF
TRBV28	TRBJ1-5	TRBD1	.	TGTGCCAGCAGTCCTCCGGGACAGGGACATCAGCCCCAGCATTTT	CASSPPGQGHQPQHF
TRBV10-3	TRBJ1-2	TRBD1	many	TGTGCCATTAAGCCGGGACAGATCGATGGCTACACCTTC	CAIKPGQIDGYTF
TRBV7-8	TRBJ1-1	.	.	TGTGCCGGCAGCTTACTCCGGGGGAGCGGGAACACTGAAGCTTTCTTT	CAGSLLRGSGNTEAFF
TRBV12-3/TRBV12-4	TRBJ2-2	TRBD2	.	TGTGCCAGCAGCTTCTCGCGGACGGGGGGGAACGGGGAGCTGTTTTTT	CASSFSRTGGNGELFF
TRBV6-2/TRBV6-3	TRBJ1-4	TRBD1	few	TGTGCCAGCAGCCTCGACAGGGGGCACCCGGCAACTAATGAAAAACTGTTTTTT	CASSLDRGHPATNEKLFF
TRBV20-1	TRBJ2-5	TRBD2	.	TGCAGTGCTAGAGACACTAGCGGGAGACGAGAGACCCAGTACTTC	CSARDTSGRRETQYF
TRBV7-9	TRBJ2-7	.	many	TGTGCCAGCAGCTCAACGGGCGCCGAAGCCAAATGGTCCTACGAGCAGTACTTC	CASSSTGAEAKWSYEQYF